The 8 T cell receptor beta chains given below trace back to one sample, sequenced in a study of identical twins. TCRdb re-derived calls from the 5' RACE reads in MiXCR, one entry per CDR3 protein. The sample consists of about 220,000 distinct CDR3 sequences, around 6.9% of them appearing once. In addition, the sample was reused for a study of yellow fever vaccine responses in identical twins.

Sequencing was performed on memory (CD45RO+) T cells sorted from blood. Source of these receptors: a woman aged 18-29 years in good health.

The rearrangement uses TRBV12-3 or TRBV12-4 and TRBJ1-4, with D possibly TRBD1 on 5 matching bases. The CDR3 runs 15 residues. V gave up 2 bases and J gave up 8 bases, with 15 bases separating them. This CDR3 is CASSLLGLVGEKLFF. The CDR3 coding sequence is TGTGCCAGCAGTTTATTGGGACTTGTGGGCGAAAAACTGTTTTTT.

This clonotype was found many times. The rearrangement uses TRBV5-1 and TRBJ2-7; no definite D call. Germline V gives CDR1 SGHRS, CDR2 YFSETQ. The CDR3 is made up of 14 amino acids. V was clipped by 0 bases and J by 2 bases, with 9 bases between them. CDR3 in DNA: TGCGCCAGCAGCTTGGAAGGGAACGCCTACGAGCAGTACTTC. Amino acids: CASSLEGNAYEQYF.

The table lists this clonotype with a few counts. The chain is built from TRBV20-1 and TRBJ1-2; tentatively, D is TRBD1 (5 bases). This CDR3 region has 15 residues. CDR1 is DFQATT, CDR2 SNEGSKA, per germline (reference sequence). V lost 0 bases and J lost 2, with 13 bases in between. CDR3 sequence reads: CSARDHGAPNYGYTF. CDR3 in DNA: TGCAGTGCTAGAGATCACGGGGCTCCCAACTATGGCTACACCTTC.

This clonotype has a count of ten or more. The chain has TRBV6-1 and TRBJ2-7, with 9 positions matching TRBD1. J lost 6 bases, V lost 5 bases, and 8 bases had no gene match. Germline V gene data show CDR1 as MNHNS and CDR2 as SASEGT. The CDR3 consists of 14 residues. CDR3 coding DNA: TGTGCCAGCAGTAGGGACAGGGAGGGGTCCGAGCAGTACTTC. It is translated as CASSRDREGSEQYF.

This clonotype was observed many times. The J gene is TRBJ2-2, the V gene TRBV15; D possibly uses TRBD1 or TRBD2 (5 bases each). CDR1 and CDR2 from the germline V gene are LNHNV and YYDKDF (reference sequence). V lost 0 bases and J 7 bases, leaving 12 bases between the germline ends. The CDR3 runs 15 residues. CDR3 nucleotides: TGTGCCACCAGCAGAGATGGGACGGGGCGCGGGGAGCTGTTTTTT. It encodes CATSRDGTGRGELFF.

This clonotype was counted ten times or more. This chain joins TRBV20-1 and TRBJ2-7, with D maybe TRBD1 (5 bases). The V gene lost 3 bases and the J gene lost 4 bases, with 13 bases spanning the gap. The CDR3 contains 13 residues. Germline values: CDR1 DFQATT, CDR2 SNEGSKA (reference sequence). Written as DNA, the CDR3 is TGCAGTGCTAGTGGGGCAGCCCCTTACGAGCAGTACTTC. Its translation is CSASGAAPYEQYF.

This clonotype was seen ten or more times. The V call is TRBV27, the J call TRBJ2-1, with 7 bases aligning to TRBD2. V shed 8 bases, J shed 3 bases, and the junction held 7 bases outside the gene matches. Germline assignment: CDR1 MNHEY and CDR2 SMNVEV (reference sequence). This CDR3 spans 14 amino acids. The CDR3 loop reads CASRGRGLYNEQFF. CDR3 coding DNA: TGTGCCAGCCGGGGGAGGGGACTCTACAATGAGCAGTTCTTC.

This clonotype was detected only a few times. The gene calls are TRBV12-3 or TRBV12-4 and TRBJ1-5, with D perhaps TRBD1 (5 bases). The CDR3 contains 15 residues. Trimming shortened V by 7 bases and J by 2 bases, and 15 bases separated the two germline ends. The CDR3 DNA is TGTGCCAGCACGTCGAGGGGATTCGGCAATCAGCCCCAGCATTTT. Translation gives CASTSRGFGNQPQHF.